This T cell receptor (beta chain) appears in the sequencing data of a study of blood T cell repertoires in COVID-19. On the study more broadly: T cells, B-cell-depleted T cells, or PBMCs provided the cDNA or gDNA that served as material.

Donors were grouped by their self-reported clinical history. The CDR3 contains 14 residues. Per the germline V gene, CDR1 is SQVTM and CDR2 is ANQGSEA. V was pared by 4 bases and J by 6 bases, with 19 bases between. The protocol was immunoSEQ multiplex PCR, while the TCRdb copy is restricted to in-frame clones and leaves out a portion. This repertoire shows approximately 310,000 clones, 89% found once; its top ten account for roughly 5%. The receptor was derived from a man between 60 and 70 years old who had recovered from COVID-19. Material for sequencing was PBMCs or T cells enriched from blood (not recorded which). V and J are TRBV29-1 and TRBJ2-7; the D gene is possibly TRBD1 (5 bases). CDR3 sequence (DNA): TGCAGCGTTGGTACGTCAACAGGCCCCTCCGAGCAGTACTTC. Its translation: CSVGTSTGPSEQYF.